What follows describes a single T cell receptor (beta chain). Its antigen is as yet unknown. The PCR made use of 60 Vbeta and 13 Jbeta primers. The table came from immunoSEQ multiplex PCR; TCRdb's copy has only in-frame clones and leaves some out. The sample lists around 80,000 clones, 65% to 75% occurring once. The CDR3 loop spans 15 amino acids. V was pared by 4 bases and J by 2 bases, with 5 bases of the junction left unmatched. CDR1 SGHNT and CDR2 YYREEE come from the germline V gene (reference sequence). The sample belongs to a study of cytomegalovirus exposure and HLA in healthy donors. Overall study results and limits: Earlier analysis yielded a pattern in which most TCR beta V segments were productive about 90% or about 30% of the time. In a later analysis, parvovirus B19, influenza, CMV and Epstein-Barr virus appeared linked to several top co-occurrence clusters. The Asian-associated ancestry cluster reportedly had fewer N-insertions than the approximately 610-donor mean in a later analysis. Later analysis showed TCR association rates varying by HLA locus, highest for DRB1 and lowest for HLA-C.

The chain couples TRBV5-4 to TRBJ2-3; 9 nucleotides line up with TRBD2. Input material: PBMCs. The origin of this receptor is a man between 35 and 55 years old in good health and CMV-seropositive. CDR3 loop: CASSETSGDTDTQYF. The CDR3, as DNA: TGTGCCAGCAGCGAGACTAGCGGAGACACAGATACGCAGTATTTT.